The present T cell receptor beta chain was sequenced within a study of blood T cell repertoires in COVID-19. As originally analysed: Amplifying reference gene primers gave estimates of nucleated cell counts. Assay: immunoSEQ multiplex PCR; the TCRdb copy retains only in-frame clones and omits some. The DNA was the basis for D and trimming; V, J and clone size are from that table. The sample records more than 110,000 clones, about 80% being singletons. The CDR3 runs to 10 residues. The source is a human donor in a cohort sampled during active COVID-19. The sample consisted of peripheral blood. This chain uses TRBV12-2 with TRBJ1-1. TRBV12-2 is described as a pseudogene. The CDR3 coding sequence is TGTGCAGGGGGGGACACTGAAGCTTTCTTT. Protein product: CAGGDTEAFF.